The 28 T cell receptor beta chains below come from one sample, sequenced in a study of T cells in Graves' hyperthyroidism and ophthalmopathy. Using RNA transcripts as the source, TCR beta CDR3 regions were amplified. Using the HTBI primer set, a first-round RT-PCR was run on the TCR CDR3. TCRdb re-called the multiplex PCR reads through MiXCR, storing one row per CDR3 protein. The sample lists hundreds of thousands of distinct CDR3 sequences; around a sixth were seen once. Specimen: blood. The receptors derive from a woman between 18 and 29 years old with Graves' hyperthyroidism.

This clonotype showed up just a few times. The rearrangement links TRBV10-3 to TRBJ2-5, with a tentative D call TRBD1 (5 bases). V lost 6 bases, J lost 5 bases, and 10 bases lay in between. Germline lookup yields CDR1 ENHRY and CDR2 SYGVKD. The CDR3 length is 12 residues. CDR3: CAIRRQGETQYF. The CDR3 nucleotides are TGTGCCATCAGACGGCAGGGTGAGACCCAGTACTTC.

This clonotype has at least ten counts. The V and J genes are TRBV15 and TRBJ2-3; D call uncertain. The CDR3 covers 14 residues. CDR1 and CDR2 from the germline V gene are LNHNV and YYDKDF (reference sequence). Trimming took 2 bases from V and 4 from J, leaving 10 bases between them. CDR3 region: CATSRPLRPDTQYF. CDR3 sequence (DNA): TGTGCCACCAGCAGACCCCTCAGGCCAGATACGCAGTATTTT.

This clonotype was seen repeatedly, ten times or more. The chain links TRBV7-3 to TRBJ2-1; the D gene is possibly TRBD2 (6 bases). CDR3 length equals 16 residues. Germline V gene lookup returns CDR1 SGHTA and CDR2 FQGTGA. V dropped 3 bases and J dropped 8 bases, with 20 bases sitting between them. This CDR3 reads CASSLQRAGRNDEQFF. The CDR3 nucleotides read TGTGCCAGCAGCTTGCAAAGGGCGGGACGAAATGATGAGCAGTTCTTC.

This clonotype showed up many times. The rearrangement joins TRBV28 to TRBJ2-6, with a weak D call TRBD2 (6 bases). Looked up from germline, CDR1 is MDHEN and CDR2 is SYDVKM. The CDR3 covers 16 residues. Between the trimmed V and J ends, which lost 1 base and 2 bases, there was a span of 9 bases. CDR3 in amino acids: CASSLSPGAGANVLTF. CDR3 nucleotide sequence: TGTGCCAGCAGTTTATCTCCGGGGGCTGGGGCCAACGTCCTGACTTTC.

This clonotype was detected once. The chain is built from TRBV7-6 and TRBJ2-5, with D possibly matching TRBD1 (5 bases). Germline V gene lookup returns CDR1 SGHVS and CDR2 FNYEAQ. The CDR3 is made up of 16 amino acids. The V end lost 5 bases, the J end lost 5 bases, and 21 bases lay between the germline ends. CDR3 in amino acids: CASSRQNDRTGETQYF. Written as DNA, the CDR3 is TGTGCCAGCAGCCGACAGAACGACCGGACCGGTGAGACCCAGTACTTC. Variable domain in full (rest from reference TRBV7-6 and TRBJ2-5): GAGVSQSPRYKVTKRGQDVALRCDPISGHVSLYWYRQALGQGPEFLTYFNYEAQQDKSGLPNDRFSAERPEGSISTLTIQRTEQRDSAMYRCASSRQNDRTGETQYFGPGTRLLVL.

The chain is built from TRBV5-1 and TRBJ2-1; 9 bases align to TRBD2. V dropped 0 bases and J dropped 9; count of bases not matched to a gene: 7. This CDR3 is built from 15 residues. Per the germline V gene, CDR1 is SGHRS and CDR2 is YFSETQ. The CDR3 sequence is CASSLDNSGRVEQFF. The CDR3 bases are TGCGCCAGCAGCTTGGATAATAGCGGGAGAGTTGAGCAGTTCTTC. The full variable domain, in which reference TRBV5-1 and TRBJ2-1 provide the parts outside the CDR3, is KAGVTQTPRYLIKTRGQQVTLSCSPISGHRSVSWYQQTPGQGLQFLFEYFSETQRNKGNFPGRFSGRQFSNSRSEMNVSTLELGDSALYLCASSLDNSGRVEQFFGPGTRLTVL.

The J gene is TRBJ1-2, the V gene TRBV20-1; weak D call: TRBD1 (5 bases). The CDR3 covers 16 residues. Germline V gene sequence: CDR1 DFQATT, CDR2 SNEGSKA (reference sequence). The V gene lost 3 bases and the J gene lost 4 bases, with 21 bases spanning the gap. CDR3: CSARELGAVGVYGYTF. The CDR3 DNA is TGCAGTGCTAGGGAATTAGGGGCGGTGGGGGTCTATGGCTACACCTTC.

This clonotype was seen a few times. The CDR3 protein is CAIISDRSYEQYF. CDR3 coding DNA: TGTGCCATAATATCAGACAGGTCCTACGAGCAGTACTTC. The genes are TRBV7-6 and TRBJ2-7; D is possibly TRBD1 (6 bases). Germline-derived CDR1 and CDR2 are SGHVS and FNYEAQ. This CDR3 contains 13 residues. V was trimmed by 10 bases and J by 1 base, leaving 14 bases between them.

The V call is TRBV29-1, the J call TRBJ2-5, with 10 bases matching TRBD1. CDR3 length: 14 amino acids. With 7 bases clipped from V and 6 bases from J, the junction kept 11 bases outside the gene matches. CDR1 and CDR2 from the germline V gene are SQVTM and ANQGSEA. CDR3 in DNA: TGCAGCGGGGGGGGGGGACAGGGGATTCAGACCCAGTACTTC. This codes for CSGGGGQGIQTQYF. The whole variable domain, filled in from reference TRBV29-1 and TRBJ2-5, reads SAVISQKPSRDICQRGTSLTIQCQVDSQVTMMFWYRQQPGQSLTLIATANQGSEATYESGFVIDKFPISRPNLTFSTLTVSNMSPEDSSIYLCSGGGGQGIQTQYFGPGTRLLVL.

CDR3 nucleotides: TGCGCCAGCAGTACCCGGGGGGGGGAGGACACCGGGGAGCTGTTTTTT. It codes for CASSTRGGEDTGELFF. The rearrangement joins TRBV10-2 to TRBJ2-2; TRBD2 matches 8 bases. The germline gives CDR1 WSHSY, CDR2 SAAADI. The CDR3 totals 16 residues. Germline trimming cut 5 bases from V and 3 bases from J; bases unmatched to any gene: 8.

V and J are TRBV28 and TRBJ1-5; the D gene is possibly TRBD1 (6 bases). Trimming cost V 0 bases and J 2 bases, with 11 bases left between them. The CDR3 runs 16 residues. Germline V gene lookup returns CDR1 MDHEN and CDR2 SYDVKM. The CDR3 spells CASSLWRGEGNQPQHF. The CDR3 region has the DNA TGTGCCAGCAGTTTATGGAGGGGGGAGGGCAATCAGCCCCAGCATTTT.

This clonotype occurred many times. V gene TRBV4-1 combines with J gene TRBJ2-1; 14 bases match TRBD2. This CDR3 region has 18 residues. With 2 bases clipped from V and 2 bases from J, the junction kept 5 bases outside the gene matches. The germline V gene encodes CDR1 MGHRA and CDR2 YSYEKL. CDR3 residues: CASSQPTSGRATYNEQFF. DNA of the CDR3: TGCGCCAGCAGCCAACCGACTAGCGGGAGGGCCACCTACAATGAGCAGTTCTTC.

The J gene is TRBJ1-4, the V gene TRBV27; D gene ambiguous. V gave up 2 bases and J gave up 0 bases, with 10 bases separating them. Germline V lookup: CDR1 MNHEY, CDR2 SMNVEV (reference sequence). The CDR3 runs 16 residues. The CDR3 coding sequence is TGTGCCAGCAGTTTAGCCCCCTCATCAACTAATGAAAAACTGTTTTTT. Protein: CASSLAPSSTNEKLFF.

With respect to this clonotype: An end of the junction differs from the germline gene, which may be a read error. V usage is TRBV7-2 and J usage is TRBJ1-5; no clear D. The CDR3 runs to 16 residues. Germline assignment: CDR1 SGHTA and CDR2 FQGNSA. The CDR3 loop is CASSPTRVGKGQPQHF. The CDR3 bases are TGTGCCAGCAGCCCGACGAGGGTGGGGAAAGGTCAGCCCCAACATTTT. The entire variable domain, with the rest obtained from reference TRBV7-2 and TRBJ1-5, is as follows: GAGVSQSPSNKVTEKGKDVELRCDPISGHTALYWYRQSLGQGLEFLIYFQGNSAPDKSGLPSDRFSAERTGGSVSTLTIQRTQQEDSAVYLCASSPTRVGKGQPQHFGDGTRLSIL.

This clonotype was seen a handful of times. CDR3 loop: CASSYSSLAGILTQYF. The CDR3 DNA sequence: TGTGCCAGCAGTTACTCGAGTCTAGCGGGGATCTTGACGCAGTATTTT. V is TRBV6-2 or TRBV6-3 and J is TRBJ2-3; 9 bases align to TRBD2. Germline lookup yields CDR1 MNHEY and CDR2 SVGEGT. V lost 0 bases and J lost 9; bases outside the gene matches: 10. This CDR3 comprises 16 residues.

In its sample, this clonotype was seen a few times. The gene calls are TRBV9 and TRBJ2-1, with D possibly being TRBD2 (5 bases). V dropped 0 bases and J dropped 12 bases, with 16 bases sitting between them. Germline V gene lookup returns CDR1 SGDLS and CDR2 YYNGEE. The CDR3 length is 14 residues. This CDR3 is CASSVASTSYGQFF. The CDR3 DNA sequence: TGTGCCAGCAGCGTAGCGTCCACTAGTTATGGGCAGTTCTTC. The full variable domain, rest sourced from reference TRBV9 and TRBJ2-1, is DSGVTQTPKHLITATGQRVTLRCSPRSGDLSVYWYQQSLDQGLQFLIQYYNGEERAKGNILERFSAQQFPDLHSELNLSSLELGDSALYFCASSVASTSYGQFFGPGTRLTVL.

The chain couples TRBV13 to TRBJ2-5; TRBD1 or TRBD2 may be the D gene (5 bases each). CDR3 length: 15 amino acids. The V end lost 8 bases, the J end lost 2 bases, and 18 bases lay between the germline ends. Per germline, CDR1 PRHDT and CDR2 FYEKMQ (reference sequence). DNA for the CDR3: TGTGCCAGCGGGCCGACGGGGCGCCTTCAAGAGACCCAGTACTTC. This codes for CASGPTGRLQETQYF.

This clonotype was detected many times. As DNA, the CDR3 is TGTGCCAGCAGCCCAATCACAGGACATGGAGAGACCCAGTACTTC. Translated, it gives CASSPITGHGETQYF. This rearrangement joins TRBV2 to TRBJ2-5; D is possibly TRBD1 (5 bases). V lost 6 bases and J lost 4, with 18 bases in between. The germline CDR1 and CDR2 sequences are SNHLY and FYNNEI. The CDR3 runs to 15 residues.

V is TRBV7-9 and J is TRBJ2-7; 10 nucleotides agree with TRBD1. Trimming removed 4 bases from V and 2 bases from J; junction bases left unmatched: 5. The CDR3 is made up of 15 amino acids. Germline lookup yields CDR1 SEHNR and CDR2 FQNEAQ (reference sequence). The CDR3 DNA sequence: TGTGCCAGCAGCTCCCGGGACAGGGGTCCCTACGAGCAGTACTTC. This gives the protein CASSSRDRGPYEQYF.

The chain carries TRBV24-1 and TRBJ2-3; 9 bases are a match to TRBD2. Losses at the gene ends were 4 bases for V and 0 bases for J; bases not matched to a gene: 4. Germline-derived CDR1 and CDR2 are KGHDR and SFDVKD. CDR3 length: 16 residues. DNA for the CDR3: TGTGCCACCAGTGACGTAGCGGGGGCCAGCACAGATACGCAGTATTTT. Translating gives CATSDVAGASTDTQYF.

This clonotype was picked up many times. V is TRBV7-9 and J is TRBJ1-5; 10 bases fit TRBD1. CDR1 is SEHNR, CDR2 FQNEAQ, per germline (reference sequence). The CDR3 spans 16 residues. Trimming took 5 bases from V and 1 from J; bases not matched to a gene: 5. CDR3 protein: CASSPGTGASNQPQHF. The CDR3 DNA reads TGTGCCAGCAGCCCCGGGACAGGGGCGAGCAATCAGCCCCAGCATTTT. The full variable domain, completed using reference TRBV7-9 and TRBJ1-5, is DTGVSQNPRHKITKRGQNVTFRCDPISEHNRLYWYRQTLGQGPEFLTYFQNEAQLEKSRLLSDRFSAERPKGSFSTLEIQRTEQGDSAMYLCASSPGTGASNQPQHFGDGTRLSIL.

This clonotype has at least ten counts. This chain joins TRBV5-1 and TRBJ2-1; 7 positions match TRBD1. The CDR3 has 14 residues. CDR1 and CDR2 from the germline V gene are SGHRS and YFSETQ. V gave up 4 bases and J gave up 6 bases; unmatched junction bases: 7. CDR3 bases: TGCGCCAGCAGCCCGGACAGGAAGACCAATGAGCAGTTCTTC. Protein product: CASSPDRKTNEQFF.

This clonotype has at least ten counts. This chain connects TRBV6-1 to TRBJ1-1; D is unclear. The CDR3 is 14 residues long. Trimming shortened V by 5 bases and J by 0 bases, and 10 bases separated the two germline ends. The germline V gene has CDR1 MNHNS and CDR2 SASEGT. This chain's CDR3 is CASSTPQLNTEAFF. The CDR3 DNA is TGTGCCAGCAGTACCCCACAGTTGAACACTGAAGCTTTCTTT.

This clonotype was seen repeatedly, ten times or more. This sequence joins TRBV10-3 and TRBJ1-1; possible D gene TRBD1, 5 bases. This CDR3 has 18 residues. Between the trimmed V and J ends, which lost 0 bases and 4 bases, there was a span of 21 bases. Germline lookup yields CDR1 ENHRY and CDR2 SYGVKD. The chain's CDR3 is CAISESFLQTRGGTEAFF. CDR3 bases: TGTGCCATCAGTGAGTCGTTCCTTCAGACCCGCGGGGGCACTGAAGCTTTCTTT.

This clonotype came up a few times. A read error may be the cause here, since a much bigger clone is one base away. Because the CDR3 is missing its conserved closing phenylalanine or tryptophan, this is likely a read error. The V gene is TRBV6-1, the J gene TRBJ2-5, with no clear D. Germline V gene lookup returns CDR1 MNHNS and CDR2 SASEGT. V lost 6 bases to trimming and J lost 7 bases, with 15 bases between them. The CDR3 sequence is 13 residues long. The CDR3 DNA sequence: TGTGCCAGCAGCATCGGAGTTCGAGGGACCCAGTACCTC. Protein sequence: CASSIGVRGTQYL.

In its sample, this clonotype was seen a few times. The chain links TRBV27 to TRBJ2-5; no reliable D call. This CDR3 contains 13 residues. Trimming shortened V by 2 bases and J by 5 bases, and 9 bases separated the two germline ends. Germline-derived CDR1 and CDR2 are MNHEY and SMNVEV (reference sequence). CDR3 sequence: CASSLTPWETQYF. The CDR3 DNA sequence: TGTGCCAGCAGTTTAACCCCGTGGGAGACCCAGTACTTC.

This clonotype occurred many times. V and J are TRBV6-5 and TRBJ1-1; no definite D call. V was clipped by 2 bases and J by 0 bases, with 10 bases between them. The CDR3 totals 15 residues. The germline CDR1 and CDR2 sequences are MNHEY and SVGAGI. The CDR3 sequence is CASSYLDGMNTEAFF. The CDR3 DNA sequence: TGTGCCAGCAGTTACCTCGACGGGATGAACACTGAAGCTTTCTTT.

Many counts were recorded for this clonotype. The chain carries TRBV6-1 and TRBJ1-2; D is unresolved. Looked up from germline, CDR1 is MNHNS and CDR2 is SASEGT. Trimming stripped 8 bases from V and 2 bases from J, with 12 bases between. The CDR3 extends over 13 amino acids. The CDR3 DNA sequence: TGTGCCAGCGGCCTGAGGATCAACTATGGCTACACCTTC. Protein: CASGLRINYGYTF.